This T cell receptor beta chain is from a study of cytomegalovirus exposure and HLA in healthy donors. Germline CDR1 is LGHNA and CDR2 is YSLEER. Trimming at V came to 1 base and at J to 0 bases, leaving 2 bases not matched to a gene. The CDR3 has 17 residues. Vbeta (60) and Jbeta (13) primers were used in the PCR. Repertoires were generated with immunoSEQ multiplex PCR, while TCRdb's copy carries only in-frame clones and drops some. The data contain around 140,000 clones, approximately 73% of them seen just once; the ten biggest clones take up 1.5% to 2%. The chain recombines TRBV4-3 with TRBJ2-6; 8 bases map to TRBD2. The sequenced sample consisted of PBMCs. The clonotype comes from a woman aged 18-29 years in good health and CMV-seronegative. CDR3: CASSQGAGASGANVLTF. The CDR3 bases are TGCGCCAGCAGCCAAGGAGCGGGGGCCTCTGGGGCCAACGTCCTGACTTTC.